The present T cell receptor beta chain was sequenced within a study of blood T cell repertoires in COVID-19. Across the study: From the United States, Italy and Spain came samples of acute and convalescent COVID-19. T cells, B-cell-depleted T cells, or PBMCs provided the cDNA or gDNA that served as material.

TCRdb's table, derived via immunoSEQ multiplex PCR, lists solely in-frame clones and lacks some. The table shows around 240,000 clones, with 70% to 90% occurring only once. Looked up from germline, CDR1 is MNHEY and CDR2 is SMNVEV (reference sequence). Between the trimmed V and J ends, which lost 5 bases and 5 bases, there was a span of 24 bases. The CDR3 runs to 18 residues. Those enrolled, adults aged roughly 18 to 95 years, came from about two dozen US areas. Clinical history as reported by participants underpinned cohort assignment. The TCR was taken from a woman between 45 and 60 years old who had recovered from COVID-19. The material sequenced was PBMCs or T cells enriched from blood (not recorded which). The chain combines TRBV27 with TRBJ1-4; D is possibly TRBD1 (5 bases). This CDR3 reads CASSLTGTPTFKNEKLFF. CDR3 nucleotides: TGTGCCAGCAGTCTTACCGGGACTCCGACCTTTAAGAATGAAAAACTGTTTTTT.